This T cell receptor beta chain originates from a study of post-analysis software for immune sequencing data. Per the germline V gene, CDR1 is MNHNY and CDR2 is SVGAGI (reference sequence). The V end was cut by 10 bases, the J end by 4 bases, with 14 bases between. The CDR3 totals 13 residues. Details on this clonotype: Antigen specificity is unknown.

Overall study results and limits: F measure clustering grouped samples strongly by preparation batch. Multiple sclerosis patients showed significantly lower normalized Chao1 diversity than controls did. Elevated frequency relative to controls characterized 4 or 5 TRBV segments in patients, TRBV5-6, TRBV5-1 and TRBV20-1 among them.

Unique molecular identifiers were present in the TCR beta cDNA libraries. TCRdb called the PCR reads again in MiXCR, with one record for every CDR3 protein. The repertoire holds 150,000 to 200,000 distinct CDR3 sequences, with about 29% as singletons. The clonotype comes from a girl aged 10 to 17 with multiple sclerosis. The J gene is TRBJ1-5, the V gene TRBV6-6, with D maybe TRBD1 (5 bases). The material sequenced was blood. The CDR3 sequence is CAMGQGLNQPQHF. As DNA, the CDR3 is TGTGCCATGGGCCAGGGACTTAATCAGCCCCAGCATTTT.